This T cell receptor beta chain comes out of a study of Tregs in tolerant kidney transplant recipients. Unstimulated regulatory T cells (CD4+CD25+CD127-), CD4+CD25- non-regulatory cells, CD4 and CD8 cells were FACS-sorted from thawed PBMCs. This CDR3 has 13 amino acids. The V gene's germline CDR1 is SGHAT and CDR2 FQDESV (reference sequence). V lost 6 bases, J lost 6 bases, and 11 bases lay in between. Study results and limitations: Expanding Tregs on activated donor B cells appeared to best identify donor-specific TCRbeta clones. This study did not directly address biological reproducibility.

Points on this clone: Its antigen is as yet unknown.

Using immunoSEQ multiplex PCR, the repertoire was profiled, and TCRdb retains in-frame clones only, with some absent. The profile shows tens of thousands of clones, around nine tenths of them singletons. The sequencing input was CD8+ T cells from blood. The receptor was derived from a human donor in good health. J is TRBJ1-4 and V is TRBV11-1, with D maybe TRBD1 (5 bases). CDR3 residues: CASRGAWDEKLFF. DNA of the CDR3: TGTGCCAGCAGAGGGGCCTGGGATGAAAAACTGTTTTTT.